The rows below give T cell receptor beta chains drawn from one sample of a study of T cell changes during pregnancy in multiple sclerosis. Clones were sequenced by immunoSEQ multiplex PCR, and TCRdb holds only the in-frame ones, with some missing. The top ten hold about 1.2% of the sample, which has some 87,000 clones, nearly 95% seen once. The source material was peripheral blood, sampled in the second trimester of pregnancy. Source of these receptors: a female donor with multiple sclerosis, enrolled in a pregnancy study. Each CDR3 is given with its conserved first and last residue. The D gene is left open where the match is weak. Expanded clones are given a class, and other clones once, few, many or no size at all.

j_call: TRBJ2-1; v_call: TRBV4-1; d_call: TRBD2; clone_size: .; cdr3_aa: CASSQVGTSDYEQFF; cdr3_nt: TGCGCCAGCAGCCAAGTAGGGACTAGCGACTATGAGCAGTTCTTC
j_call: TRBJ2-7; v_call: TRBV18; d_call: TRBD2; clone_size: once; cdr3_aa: CASSPAGGPSEQYF; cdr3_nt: TGTGCCAGCTCACCAGCGGGAGGGCCTTCCGAGCAGTACTTC
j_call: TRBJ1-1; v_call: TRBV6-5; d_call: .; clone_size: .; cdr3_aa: CASSYSRGSEAFF; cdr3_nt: TGTGCCAGCAGTTACTCGAGGGGGTCTGAAGCTTTCTTT
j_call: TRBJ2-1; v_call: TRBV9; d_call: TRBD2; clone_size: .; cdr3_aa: CASSVNGRSYNEQFF; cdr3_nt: TGTGCCAGCAGCGTAAACGGGAGGTCCTACAATGAGCAGTTCTTC
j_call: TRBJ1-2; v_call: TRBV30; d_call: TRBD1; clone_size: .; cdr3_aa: CAWSTGGVGVSYGYTF; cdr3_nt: TGTGCCTGGAGTACAGGGGGGGTAGGGGTGAGCTATGGCTACACCTTC
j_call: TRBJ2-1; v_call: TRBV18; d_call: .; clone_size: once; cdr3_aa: CASSPRGSYNEQFF; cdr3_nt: TGTGCCAGCTCCCCGCGAGGATCCTACAATGAGCAGTTCTTC
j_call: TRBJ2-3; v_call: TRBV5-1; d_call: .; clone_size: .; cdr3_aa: CASIRDTQYF; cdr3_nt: TGCGCCAGCATCAGGGATACGCAGTATTTT
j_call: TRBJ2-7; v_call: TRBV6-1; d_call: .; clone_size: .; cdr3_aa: CASRQGSLRSYEQYF; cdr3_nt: TGTGCCAGCAGGCAGGGAAGTTTGAGATCCTACGAGCAGTACTTC
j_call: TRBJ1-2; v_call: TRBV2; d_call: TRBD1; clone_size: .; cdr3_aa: CASVGGRADGYTF; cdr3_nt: TGTGCCAGTGTAGGGGGCAGAGCGGATGGCTACACCTTC
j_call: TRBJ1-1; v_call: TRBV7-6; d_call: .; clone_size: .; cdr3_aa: CASSLGAAREAFF; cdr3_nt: TGTGCCAGCAGCTTAGGGGCAGCACGTGAAGCTTTCTTT
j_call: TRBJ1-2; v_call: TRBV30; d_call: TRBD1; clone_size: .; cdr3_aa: CAWRTDRGLPNGYTF; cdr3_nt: TGTGCCTGGAGGACGGACAGGGGGCTCCCTAATGGCTACACCTTC
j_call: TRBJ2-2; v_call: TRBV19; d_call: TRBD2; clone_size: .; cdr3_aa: CASNLAGPTGELFF; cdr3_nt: TGTGCCAGCAACTTAGCGGGACCCACCGGGGAGCTGTTTTTT
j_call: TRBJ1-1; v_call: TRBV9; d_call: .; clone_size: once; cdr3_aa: CASSVATGHMNTEAFF; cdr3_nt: TGTGCCAGCAGCGTAGCTACGGGACATATGAACACTGAAGCTTTCTTT
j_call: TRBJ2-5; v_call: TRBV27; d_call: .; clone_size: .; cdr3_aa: CASSTGETQYF; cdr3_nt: TGTGCCAGCAGTACCGGGGAGACCCAGTACTTC
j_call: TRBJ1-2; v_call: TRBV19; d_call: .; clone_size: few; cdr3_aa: CASSDQAGIVGYTF; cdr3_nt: TGTGCCAGTAGCGATCAGGCAGGGATCGTCGGCTACACCTTC
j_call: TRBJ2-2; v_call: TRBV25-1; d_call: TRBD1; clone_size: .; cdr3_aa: CASSGQGAGELFF; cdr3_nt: TGTGCCAGCAGTGGACAGGGGGCCGGGGAGCTGTTTTTT
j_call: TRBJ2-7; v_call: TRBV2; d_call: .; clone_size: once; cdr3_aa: CASRKTTQSSYEQYF; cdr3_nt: TGTGCCAGCAGAAAGACTACCCAGAGCTCCTACGAGCAGTACTTC
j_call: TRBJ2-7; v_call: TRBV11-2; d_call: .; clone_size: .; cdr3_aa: CASGAIRSYEQYF; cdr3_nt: TGTGCCAGCGGAGCGATCCGCTCCTACGAGCAGTACTTC
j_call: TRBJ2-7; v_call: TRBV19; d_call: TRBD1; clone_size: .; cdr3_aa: CASSTGVTYEQYF; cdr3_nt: TGTGCCAGTTCAACAGGGGTAACCTACGAGCAGTACTTC
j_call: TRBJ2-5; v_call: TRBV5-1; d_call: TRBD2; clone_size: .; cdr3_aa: CASSSNSGRAGETQYF; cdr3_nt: TGCGCCAGCAGCTCAAATAGCGGGAGGGCCGGGGAGACCCAGTACTTC
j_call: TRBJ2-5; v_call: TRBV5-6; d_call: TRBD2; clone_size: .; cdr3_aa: CASSRLAGGETQYF; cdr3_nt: TGTGCCAGCAGCAGACTAGCGGGGGGGGAGACCCAGTACTTC
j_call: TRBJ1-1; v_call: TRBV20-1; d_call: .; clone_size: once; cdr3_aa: CSARGQNKAFF; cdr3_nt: TGCAGTGCTAGAGGGCAGAATAAAGCTTTCTTT
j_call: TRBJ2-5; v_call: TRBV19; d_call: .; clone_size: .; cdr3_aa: CASRPGTGETQYF; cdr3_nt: TGTGCCAGTAGGCCGGGTACGGGTGAGACCCAGTACTTC
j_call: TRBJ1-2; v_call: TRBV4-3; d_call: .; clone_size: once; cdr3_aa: CASSQAQADGTPYGYTF; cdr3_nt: TGCGCCAGCAGCCAAGCCCAGGCAGACGGAACTCCCTATGGCTACACCTTC
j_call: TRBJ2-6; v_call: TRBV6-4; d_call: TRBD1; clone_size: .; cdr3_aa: CASRPDRAGANVLTF; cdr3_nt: TGTGCCAGCAGACCCGACAGGGCTGGGGCCAACGTCCTGACTTTC
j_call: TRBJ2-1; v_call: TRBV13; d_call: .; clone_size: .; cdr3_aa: CASSFLRYEQFF; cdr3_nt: TGTGCCAGCAGCTTTTTGAGGTATGAGCAGTTCTTC
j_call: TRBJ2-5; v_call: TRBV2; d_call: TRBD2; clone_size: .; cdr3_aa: CASSTMGLAGAVTQYF; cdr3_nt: TGTGCCAGCAGTACAATGGGACTAGCGGGAGCTGTGACCCAGTACTTC
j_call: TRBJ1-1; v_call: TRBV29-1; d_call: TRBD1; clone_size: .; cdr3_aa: CSVPGQGTLAEAFF; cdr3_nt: TGCAGCGTTCCGGGACAGGGAACCCTCGCCGAAGCTTTCTTT
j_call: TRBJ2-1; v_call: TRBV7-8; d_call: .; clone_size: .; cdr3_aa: CASSPERFAYNEQFF; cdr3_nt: TGTGCCAGCAGCCCCGAGCGTTTCGCCTACAATGAGCAGTTCTTC
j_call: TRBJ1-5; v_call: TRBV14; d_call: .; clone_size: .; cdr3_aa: CASSRLDQPQHF; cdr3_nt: TGTGCCAGCAGCCGATTAGATCAGCCCCAGCATTTT
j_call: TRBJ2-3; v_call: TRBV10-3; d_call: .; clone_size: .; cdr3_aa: CAISAGLLNGSTDTQYF; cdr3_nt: TGTGCCATCAGTGCGGGACTCCTTAACGGGAGCACAGATACGCAGTATTTT
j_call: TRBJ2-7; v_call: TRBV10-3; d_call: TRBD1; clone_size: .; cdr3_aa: CAISEPRDRATYEQYF; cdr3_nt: TGTGCCATCAGTGAGCCCCGGGACAGAGCGACTTACGAGCAGTACTTC
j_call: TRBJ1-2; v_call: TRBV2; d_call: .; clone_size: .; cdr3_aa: CASSEERQGEGYTF; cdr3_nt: TGTGCCAGCAGTGAAGAACGTCAGGGCGAGGGCTACACCTTC
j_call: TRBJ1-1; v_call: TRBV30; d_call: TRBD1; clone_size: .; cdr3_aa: CAWRQQGRYTEAFF; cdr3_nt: TGTGCCTGGAGGCAACAGGGGAGGTACACTGAAGCTTTCTTT
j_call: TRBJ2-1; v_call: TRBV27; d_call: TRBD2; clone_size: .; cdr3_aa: CASSPGTLLAGPSYNEQFF; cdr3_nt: TGTGCCAGCAGTCCCGGGACACTATTAGCGGGGCCCTCCTACAATGAGCAGTTCTTC
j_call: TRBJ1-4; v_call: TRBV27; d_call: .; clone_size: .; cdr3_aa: CASSLRLGTSEKLFF; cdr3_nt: TGTGCCAGCAGTTTACGACTAGGGACCTCTGAAAAACTGTTTTTT
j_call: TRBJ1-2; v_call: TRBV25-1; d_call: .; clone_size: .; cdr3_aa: CASSDSGAYYGYTF; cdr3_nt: TGTGCCAGCAGTGACTCAGGGGCATACTATGGCTACACCTTC
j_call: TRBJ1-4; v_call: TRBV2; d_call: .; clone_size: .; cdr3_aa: CASSELGANEKLFF; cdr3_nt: TGTGCCAGCAGTGAGTTAGGGGCTAATGAAAAACTGTTTTTT
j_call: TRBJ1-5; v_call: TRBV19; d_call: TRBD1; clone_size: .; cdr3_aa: CASSIIRTGRSNQPQHF; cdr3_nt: TGTGCCAGTAGTATAATCAGGACAGGGCGAAGCAATCAGCCCCAGCATTTT
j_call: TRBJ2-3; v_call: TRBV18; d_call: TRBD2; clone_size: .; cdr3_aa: CASSPPPAGGRTDTQYF; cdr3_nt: TGTGCCAGCTCACCGCCTCCGGCGGGAGGGCGCACAGATACGCAGTATTTT
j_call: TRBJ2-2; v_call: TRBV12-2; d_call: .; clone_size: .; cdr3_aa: CASRLRLTSGAQTNTGELFF; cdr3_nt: TGTGCAAGTCGCTTGCGACTGACTAGCGGAGCCCAGACGAACACCGGGGAGCTGTTTTTT
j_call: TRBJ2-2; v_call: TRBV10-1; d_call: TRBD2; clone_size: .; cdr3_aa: CASLTGTTNTGELFF; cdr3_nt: TGCGCCAGTCTTACCGGGACTACGAACACCGGGGAGCTGTTTTTT
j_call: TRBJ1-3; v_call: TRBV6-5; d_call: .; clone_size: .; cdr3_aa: CASRMRQAGNTIYF; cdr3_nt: TGTGCCAGCAGGATGCGACAGGCTGGAAACACCATATATTTT
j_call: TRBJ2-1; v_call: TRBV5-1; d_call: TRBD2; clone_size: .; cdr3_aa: CASSSAAGTSGRYNEQFF; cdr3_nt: TGCGCCAGCAGCTCGGCCGCCGGGACTAGCGGGAGATACAATGAGCAGTTCTTC
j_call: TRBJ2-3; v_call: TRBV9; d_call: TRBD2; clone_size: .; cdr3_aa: CASSVLAGGHATDTQYF; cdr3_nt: TGTGCCAGCAGCGTTCTAGCGGGAGGCCACGCCACAGATACGCAGTATTTT
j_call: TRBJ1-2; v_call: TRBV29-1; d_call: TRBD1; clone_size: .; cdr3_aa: CSVGGQNYGYTF; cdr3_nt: TGCAGCGTTGGGGGACAGAACTATGGCTACACCTTC